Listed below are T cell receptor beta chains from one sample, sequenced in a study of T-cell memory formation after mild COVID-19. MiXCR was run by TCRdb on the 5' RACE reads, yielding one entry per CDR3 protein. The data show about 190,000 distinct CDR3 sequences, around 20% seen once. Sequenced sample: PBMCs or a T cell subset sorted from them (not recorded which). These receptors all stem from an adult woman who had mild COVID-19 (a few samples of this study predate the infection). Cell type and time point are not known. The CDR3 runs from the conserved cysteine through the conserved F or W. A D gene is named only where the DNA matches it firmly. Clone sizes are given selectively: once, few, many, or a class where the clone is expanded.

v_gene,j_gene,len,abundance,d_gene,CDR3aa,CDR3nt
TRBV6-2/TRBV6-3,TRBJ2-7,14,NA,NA,CASEPLGGYYEQYF,TGTGCCAGTGAGCCACTCGGGGGTTACTACGAGCAGTACTTC
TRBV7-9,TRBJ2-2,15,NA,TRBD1,CASSDGQGRTGELFF,TGTGCCAGCAGCGATGGACAGGGGAGGACCGGGGAGCTGTTTTTT
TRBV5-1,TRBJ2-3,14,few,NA,CASSDPGRTDTQYF,TGCGCCAGCAGCGATCCGGGCCGCACAGATACGCAGTATTTT
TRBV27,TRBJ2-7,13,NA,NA,CASSYKSGYEQYF,TGTGCCAGCAGTTATAAGAGCGGCTACGAGCAGTACTTC
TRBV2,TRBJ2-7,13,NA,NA,CASTRPSSYEQYF,TGTGCCAGCACCCGACCCAGCTCCTACGAGCAGTACTTC
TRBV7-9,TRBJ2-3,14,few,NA,CASSSWDTTDTQYF,TGTGCCAGCAGCTCTTGGGACACCACAGATACGCAGTATTTT
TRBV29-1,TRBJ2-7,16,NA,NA,CSVSVVWGSGSREQYF,TGCAGCGTTTCGGTCGTCTGGGGGAGCGGATCTCGGGAGCAGTACTTC
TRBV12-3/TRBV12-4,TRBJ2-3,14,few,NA,CASSLAQVTDTQYF,TGTGCCAGCAGTTTAGCGCAGGTTACAGATACGCAGTATTTT
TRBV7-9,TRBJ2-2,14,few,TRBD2,CASTAGAYTGELFF,TGTGCCAGCACAGCGGGAGCTTACACCGGGGAGCTGTTTTTT
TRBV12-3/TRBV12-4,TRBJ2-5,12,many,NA,CASRTAPGFQYF,TGTGCCAGCAGGACGGCCCCAGGGTTCCAGTACTTC
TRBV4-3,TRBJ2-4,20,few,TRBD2,CASSQTGTSGREAIQTGGYF,TGCGCCAGCAGCCAGACCGGGACTAGCGGGAGAGAGGCTATCCAAACAGGAGGGTACTTC
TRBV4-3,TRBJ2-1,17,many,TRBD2,CASSRRSSGTTVNEQFF,TGCGCCAGCAGCCGTCGCTCTAGCGGGACTACCGTCAATGAGCAGTTCTTC
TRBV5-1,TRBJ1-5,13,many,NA,CASSLDGNQPQHF,TGTGCCAGCTCACTCGATGGCAATCAGCCCCAGCATTTT
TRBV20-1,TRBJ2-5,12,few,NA,CSALRGGETQYF,TGCAGTGCCCTCAGGGGGGGAGAGACCCAGTACTTC
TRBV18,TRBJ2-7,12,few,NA,CASSPPGTEQYF,TGTGCCAGCTCACCACCTGGGACAGAGCAGTACTTC
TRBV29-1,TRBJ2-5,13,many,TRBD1,CSVQSGTGETQYF,TGCAGCGTTCAATCCGGGACAGGGGAGACCCAGTACTTC
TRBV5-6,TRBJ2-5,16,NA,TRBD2,CASSFGSSGVRETQYF,TGTGCCAGCAGCTTCGGATCTAGCGGGGTACGAGAGACCCAGTACTTC
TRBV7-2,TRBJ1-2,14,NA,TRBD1,CASSSDRANYGYTF,TGTGCCAGCAGCAGCGACAGGGCTAACTATGGCTACACCTTC